The clone carrying this T cell receptor (beta chain) was seen repeatedly, ten times or more. Its antigen is currently unknown. CDR3 length: 16 amino acids. The V end lost 2 bases, the J end lost 3 bases, and 11 bases lay between the germline ends. All unsorted peripheral T cells were captured because whole blood was used without fractionation. The data are from a study of HIV-infected patients and healthy controls. Study-wide results and caveats: Eight alpha and eight beta V genes differed significantly in mean usage between HIV-infected patients and controls.

Around 530 ng RNA was reverse transcribed with alpha and beta constant-region primers. Each of the alpha and beta chains got its own library through chain-specific third strand synthesis with indices. Each cDNA molecule was barcoded, and a single primer pair amplified each chain. The SP2 site served as the priming point for second strand synthesis. After a brief PCR adding P5, P7 and a second index, roughly 22 amplification cycles followed. MiXCR, run by TCRdb on the 5' RACE reads, gives a single entry per CDR3 protein. The repertoire holds 18,000 or so distinct CDR3 sequences, with 10% to 15% as singletons.

Source material: blood. The rearrangement uses TRBV12-3 or TRBV12-4 and TRBJ1-6; no firm D call. The TCR comes from an adult in good health. The chain's CDR3 is CASSLSPPRYNSPLHF. The CDR3 DNA is TGTGCCAGCAGTTTATCCCCTCCCCGCTATAATTCACCCCTCCACTTT.